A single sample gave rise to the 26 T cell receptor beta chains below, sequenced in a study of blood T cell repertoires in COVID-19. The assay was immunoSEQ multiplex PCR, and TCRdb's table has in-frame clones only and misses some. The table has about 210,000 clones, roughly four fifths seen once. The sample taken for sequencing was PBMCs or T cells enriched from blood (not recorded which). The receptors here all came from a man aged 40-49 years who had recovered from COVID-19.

CDR3 residues: CASSPPRANNSPLHF. The CDR3 DNA sequence: TGTGCCAGCTCACCACCGAGGGCGAATAATTCACCCCTCCACTTT. The chain is built from TRBV18 and TRBJ1-6; D gene uncertain. In germline, CDR1 is KGHSH, CDR2 LQKENI. This CDR3 contains 15 residues. V lost 0 bases to trimming and J lost 5 bases, with 8 bases between them.

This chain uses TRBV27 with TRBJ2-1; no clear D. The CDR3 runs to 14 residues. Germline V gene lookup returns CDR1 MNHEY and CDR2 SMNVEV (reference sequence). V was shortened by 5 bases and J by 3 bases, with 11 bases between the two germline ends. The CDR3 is CASSPGSNYNEQFF. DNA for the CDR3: TGTGCCAGCAGTCCGGGTAGTAACTACAATGAGCAGTTCTTC.

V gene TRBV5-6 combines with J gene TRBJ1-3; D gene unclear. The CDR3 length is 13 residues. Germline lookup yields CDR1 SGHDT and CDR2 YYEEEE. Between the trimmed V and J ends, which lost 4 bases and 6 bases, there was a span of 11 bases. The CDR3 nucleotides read TGTGCCAGCAGCGCCGGGGTAATAAACACCATATATTTT. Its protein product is CASSAGVINTIYF.

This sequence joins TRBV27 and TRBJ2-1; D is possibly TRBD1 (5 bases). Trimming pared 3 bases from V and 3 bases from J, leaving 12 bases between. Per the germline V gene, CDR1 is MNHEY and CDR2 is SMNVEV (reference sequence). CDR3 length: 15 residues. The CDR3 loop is CASSFGHPIYNEQFF. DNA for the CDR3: TGTGCCAGCAGTTTTGGACACCCCATCTACAATGAGCAGTTCTTC.

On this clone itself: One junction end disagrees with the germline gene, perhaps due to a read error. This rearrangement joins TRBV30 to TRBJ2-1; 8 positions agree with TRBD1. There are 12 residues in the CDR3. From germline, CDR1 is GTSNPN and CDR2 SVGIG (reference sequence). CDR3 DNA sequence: TGTGCCTGGAGTGTGAAGAGGGACAGGCTGCTCTTC. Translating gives CAWSVKRDRLLF.

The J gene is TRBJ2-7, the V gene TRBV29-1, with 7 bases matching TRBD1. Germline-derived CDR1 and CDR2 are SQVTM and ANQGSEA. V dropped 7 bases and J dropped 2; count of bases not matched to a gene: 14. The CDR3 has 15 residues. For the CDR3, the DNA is TGCAGCGCCACGACAGGGACCCAGACCCCCTACGAGCAGTACTTC. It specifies CSATTGTQTPYEQYF.

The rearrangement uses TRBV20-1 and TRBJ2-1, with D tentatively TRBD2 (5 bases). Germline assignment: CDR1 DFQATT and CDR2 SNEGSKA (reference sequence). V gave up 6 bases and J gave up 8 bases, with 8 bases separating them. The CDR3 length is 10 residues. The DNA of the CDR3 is TGCAGTGCGAAGAGGGATGAGCAGTTCTTC. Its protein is CSAKRDEQFF.

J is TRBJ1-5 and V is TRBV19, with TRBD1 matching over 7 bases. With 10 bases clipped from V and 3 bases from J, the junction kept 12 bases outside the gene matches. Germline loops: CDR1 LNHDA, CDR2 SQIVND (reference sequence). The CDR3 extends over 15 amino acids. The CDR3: CATSSTGQLNQPQHF. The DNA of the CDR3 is TGTGCCACCTCGTCTACGGGACAGCTCAATCAGCCCCAGCATTTT.

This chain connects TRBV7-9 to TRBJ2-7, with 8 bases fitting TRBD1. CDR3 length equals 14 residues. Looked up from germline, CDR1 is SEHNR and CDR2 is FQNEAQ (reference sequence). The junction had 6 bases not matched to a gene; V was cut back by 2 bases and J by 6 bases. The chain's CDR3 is CASSLRTGPPEQYF. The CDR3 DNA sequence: TGTGCCAGCAGCTTAAGGACAGGGCCCCCCGAGCAGTACTTC.

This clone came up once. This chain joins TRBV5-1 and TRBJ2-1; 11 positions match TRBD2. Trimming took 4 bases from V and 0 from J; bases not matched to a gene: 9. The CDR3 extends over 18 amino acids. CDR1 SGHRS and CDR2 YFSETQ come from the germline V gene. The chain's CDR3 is CASSQTYTSGSSYNEQFF. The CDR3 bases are TGCGCCAGCAGCCAGACATACACTAGCGGGAGCTCCTACAATGAGCAGTTCTTC.

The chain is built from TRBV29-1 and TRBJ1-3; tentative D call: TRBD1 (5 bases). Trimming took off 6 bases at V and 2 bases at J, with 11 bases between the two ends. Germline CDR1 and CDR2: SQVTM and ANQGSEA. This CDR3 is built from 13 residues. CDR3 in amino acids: CSVTRVTGNTIYF. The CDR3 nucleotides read TGCAGCGTCACCAGGGTGACTGGAAACACCATATATTTT.

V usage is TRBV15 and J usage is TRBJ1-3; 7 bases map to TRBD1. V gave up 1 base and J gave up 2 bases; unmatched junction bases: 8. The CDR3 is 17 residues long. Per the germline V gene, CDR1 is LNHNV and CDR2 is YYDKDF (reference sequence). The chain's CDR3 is CATSRVRGTVAGNTIYF. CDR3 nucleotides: TGTGCCACCAGCAGAGTGAGAGGGACAGTAGCTGGAAACACCATATATTTT.

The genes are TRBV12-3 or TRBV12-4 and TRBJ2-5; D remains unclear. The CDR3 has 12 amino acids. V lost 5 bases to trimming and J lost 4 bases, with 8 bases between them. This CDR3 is CASSLSTETQYF. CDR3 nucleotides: TGTGCCAGCAGTCTTTCTACAGAGACCCAGTACTTC.

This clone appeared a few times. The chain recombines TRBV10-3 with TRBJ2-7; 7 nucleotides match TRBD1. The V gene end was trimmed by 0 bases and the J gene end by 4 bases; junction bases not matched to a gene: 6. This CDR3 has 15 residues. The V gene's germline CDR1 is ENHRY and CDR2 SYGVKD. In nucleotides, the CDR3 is TGTGCCATCAGTGAGTCGGCAGGGGGTCCTTACGAGCAGTACTTC. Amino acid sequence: CAISESAGGPYEQYF.

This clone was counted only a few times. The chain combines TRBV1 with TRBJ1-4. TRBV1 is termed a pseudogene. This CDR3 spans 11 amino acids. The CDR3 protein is CTSTIWSVRFF. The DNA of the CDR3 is TGCACCAGCACGATATGGAGTGTTCGGTTTTTT.

The CDR3 region has the DNA TGCAGCGTTGGAGGGTCGGGGACTGAAGCTTTCTTT. It codes for CSVGGSGTEAFF. V gene TRBV29-1 combines with J gene TRBJ1-1; D gene ambiguous. CDR3 length equals 12 residues. Germline CDR1 and CDR2: SQVTM and ANQGSEA. V dropped 4 bases and J dropped 5 bases, with 11 bases sitting between them.

The DNA for the CDR3 is TGTGCCAGCAGCTTAGGGGGCCGGATTAGCAATCAGCCCCAGCATTTT. Its protein is CASSLGGRISNQPQHF. The chain uses TRBV11-2 and TRBJ1-5; D perhaps matches TRBD1 (5 bases). Germline loops: CDR1 SGHAT, CDR2 FQNNGV. The CDR3 runs to 16 residues. V lost 1 base and J lost 0, with 10 bases in between.

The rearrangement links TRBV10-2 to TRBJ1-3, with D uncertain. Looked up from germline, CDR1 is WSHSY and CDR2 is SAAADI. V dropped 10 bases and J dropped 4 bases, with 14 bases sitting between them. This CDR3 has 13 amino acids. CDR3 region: CATSMREGNTIYF. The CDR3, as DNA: TGCGCCACCTCCATGCGGGAGGGAAACACCATATATTTT.

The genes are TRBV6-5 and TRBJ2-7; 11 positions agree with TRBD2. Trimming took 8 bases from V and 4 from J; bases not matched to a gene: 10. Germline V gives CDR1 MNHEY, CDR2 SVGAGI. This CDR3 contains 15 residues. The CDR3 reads CASRKSTSGAYEQYF. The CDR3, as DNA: TGTGCCAGCCGCAAATCGACTAGCGGGGCTTACGAGCAGTACTTC.

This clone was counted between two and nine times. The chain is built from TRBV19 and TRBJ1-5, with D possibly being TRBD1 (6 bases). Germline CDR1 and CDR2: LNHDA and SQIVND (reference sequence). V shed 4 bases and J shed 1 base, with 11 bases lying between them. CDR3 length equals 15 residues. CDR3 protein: CASSTYRESNQPQHF. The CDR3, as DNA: TGTGCCAGTAGTACCTACAGGGAAAGCAATCAGCCCCAGCATTTT.

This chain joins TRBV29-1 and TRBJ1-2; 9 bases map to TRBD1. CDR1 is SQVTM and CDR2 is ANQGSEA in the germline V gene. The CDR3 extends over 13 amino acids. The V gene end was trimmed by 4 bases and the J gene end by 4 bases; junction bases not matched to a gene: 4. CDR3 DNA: TGCAGCGTTGGACAGGGGGATCTCTATGGCTACACCTTC. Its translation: CSVGQGDLYGYTF.

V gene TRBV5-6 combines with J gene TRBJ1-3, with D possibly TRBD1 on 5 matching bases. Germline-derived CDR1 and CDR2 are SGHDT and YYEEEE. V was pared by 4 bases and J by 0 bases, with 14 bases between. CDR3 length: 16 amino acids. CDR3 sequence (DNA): TGTGCCAGCAGCCTAGACAGACCAACCTCTGGAAACACCATATATTTT. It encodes CASSLDRPTSGNTIYF.

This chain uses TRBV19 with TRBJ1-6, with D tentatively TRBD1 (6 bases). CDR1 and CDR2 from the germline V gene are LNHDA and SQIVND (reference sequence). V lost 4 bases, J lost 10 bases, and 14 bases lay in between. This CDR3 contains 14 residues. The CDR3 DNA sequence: TGTGCCAGTAGTAGAACAAAGGACAGCTCACCCCTCCACTTT. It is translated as CASSRTKDSSPLHF. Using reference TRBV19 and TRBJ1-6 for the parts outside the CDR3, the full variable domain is DGGITQSPKYLFRKEGQNVTLSCEQNLNHDAMYWYRQDPGQGLRLIYYSQIVNDFQKGDIAEGYSVSREKKESFPLTVTSAQKNPTAFYLCASSRTKDSSPLHFGNGTRLTVT.

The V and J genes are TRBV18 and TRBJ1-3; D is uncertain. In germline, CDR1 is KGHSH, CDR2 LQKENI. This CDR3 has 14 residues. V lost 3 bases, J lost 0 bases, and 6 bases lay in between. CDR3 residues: CASSPSISGNTIYF. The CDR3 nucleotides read TGTGCCAGCTCACCCAGTATCTCTGGAAACACCATATATTTT.

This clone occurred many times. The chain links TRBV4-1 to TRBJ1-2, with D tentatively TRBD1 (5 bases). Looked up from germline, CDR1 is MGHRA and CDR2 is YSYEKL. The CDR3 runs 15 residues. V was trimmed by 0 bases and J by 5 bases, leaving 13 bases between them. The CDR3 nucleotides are TGCGCCAGCAGCCAAGATGTCGGGACTGTATATGGCTACACCTTC. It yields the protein CASSQDVGTVYGYTF.

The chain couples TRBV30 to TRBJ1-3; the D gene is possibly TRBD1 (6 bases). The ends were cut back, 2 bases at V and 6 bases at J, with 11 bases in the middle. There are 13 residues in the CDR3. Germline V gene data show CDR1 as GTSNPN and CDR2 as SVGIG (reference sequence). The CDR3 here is CAWSTGSVNTIYF. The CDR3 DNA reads TGTGCCTGGAGTACAGGGAGTGTAAACACCATATATTTT.